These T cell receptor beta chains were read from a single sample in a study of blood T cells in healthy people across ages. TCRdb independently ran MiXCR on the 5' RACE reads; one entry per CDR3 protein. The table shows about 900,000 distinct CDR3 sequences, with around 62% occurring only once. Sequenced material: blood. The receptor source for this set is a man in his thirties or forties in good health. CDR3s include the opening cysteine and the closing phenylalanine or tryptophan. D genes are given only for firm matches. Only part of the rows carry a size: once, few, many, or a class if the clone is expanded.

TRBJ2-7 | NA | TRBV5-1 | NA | CASSPAGEFDEQYF | TGCGCCAGCAGTCCAGCAGGGGAATTCGACGAGCAGTACTTC
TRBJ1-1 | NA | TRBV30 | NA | CAWSTWERNTEAFF | TGTGCCTGGAGTACCTGGGAAAGGAACACTGAAGCTTTCTTT
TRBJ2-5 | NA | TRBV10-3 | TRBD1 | CAVAIRDRGDEQYF | TGTGCCGTCGCTATCCGGGACAGGGGGGATGAGCAGTACTTC
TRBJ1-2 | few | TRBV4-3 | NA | CASSLGETDYGYTF | TGCGCCAGCAGCCTGGGTGAGACAGACTATGGCTACACCTTC
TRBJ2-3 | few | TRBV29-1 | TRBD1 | CSAGQGTDTQYF | TGCAGCGCCGGACAGGGCACAGATACGCAGTATTTT
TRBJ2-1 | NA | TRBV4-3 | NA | CASSQLQGRADNEQFF | TGCGCCAGCAGCCAACTTCAGGGCAGGGCGGACAATGAGCAGTTCTTC
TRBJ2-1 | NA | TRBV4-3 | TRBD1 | CASSQDPGGYNEQFF | TGCGCCAGCAGCCAAGACCCAGGGGGTTACAATGAGCAGTTCTTC
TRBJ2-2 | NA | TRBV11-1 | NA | CASRRAGELFF | TGTGCCAGCAGGAGGGCCGGGGAGCTGTTTTTT
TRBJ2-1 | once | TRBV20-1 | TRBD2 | CSAAPGLADNEQFF | TGCAGTGCCGCTCCGGGACTAGCGGACAATGAGCAGTTCTTC
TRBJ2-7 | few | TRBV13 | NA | CASSSPQAVSYEQYF | TGTGCCAGCAGCTCACCCCAGGCCGTATCCTACGAGCAGTACTTC
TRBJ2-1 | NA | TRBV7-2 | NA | CASSCGLACEQFF | TGTGCCAGCAGCTGTGGGCTAGCGTGTGAGCAGTTCTTC
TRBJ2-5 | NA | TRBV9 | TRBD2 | CASSGTSGKETQYF | TGTGCCAGCTCGGGGACTAGCGGGAAAGAGACCCAGTACTTC
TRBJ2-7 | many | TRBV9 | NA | CASSVGANPREQYF | TGTGCCAGCAGCGTAGGGGCAAATCCCCGCGAGCAGTACTTC
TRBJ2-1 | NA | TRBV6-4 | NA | CASSEELGGEQFF | TGTGCCAGCAGTGAGGAGCTAGGTGGCGAGCAGTTCTTC
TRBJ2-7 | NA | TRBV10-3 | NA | CAIGGGPGEQYF | TGTGCCATCGGGGGGGGCCCAGGTGAGCAGTACTTC
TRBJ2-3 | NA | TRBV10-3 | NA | CAISGQGLSSDTQYF | TGTGCCATCAGTGGACAGGGACTATCCTCAGATACGCAGTATTTT
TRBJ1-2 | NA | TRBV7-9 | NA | CASSLGNRTPDGYTF | TGTGCCAGCAGCTTAGGCAACAGGACACCGGATGGCTACACCTTC
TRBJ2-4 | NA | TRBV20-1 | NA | CSATYTALRDIQYF | TGTAGTGCTACCTACACGGCTTTGAGGGACATTCAGTACTTC
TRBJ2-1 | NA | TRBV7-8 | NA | CASNLAHTGRQETQFF | TGTGCCAGCAACTTAGCGCACACAGGACGACAAGAGACCCAGTTCTTC
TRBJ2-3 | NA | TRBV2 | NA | CASSEEADTQYF | TGTGCCAGCAGTGAAGAGGCTGATACGCAGTATTTT
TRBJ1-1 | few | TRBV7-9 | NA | CATWGAKTEAFF | TGTGCCACGTGGGGGGCGAAAACTGAAGCTTTCTTT
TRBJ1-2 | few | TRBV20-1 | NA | CSASIVRGSGGYTF | TGCAGTGCTAGTATAGTAAGGGGATCGGGAGGCTACACCTTC
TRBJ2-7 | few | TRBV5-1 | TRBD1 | CASSSPGTGITYEQYF | TGCGCCAGCAGCAGTCCCGGGACAGGCATAACCTACGAGCAGTACTTC
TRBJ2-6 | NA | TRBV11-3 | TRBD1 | CASSPDRGRGANVLTF | TGTGCCAGCAGCCCGGACAGGGGAAGGGGGGCCAACGTCCTGACTTTC
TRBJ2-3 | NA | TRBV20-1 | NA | CSAKVGGTDTQYF | TGCAGTGCTAAGGTCGGGGGCACAGATACGCAGTATTTT
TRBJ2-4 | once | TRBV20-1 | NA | CSALTGSGAKNIQYF | TGCAGTGCCTTAACTGGCAGCGGAGCCAAAAACATTCAGTACTTC
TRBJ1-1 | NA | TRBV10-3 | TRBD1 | CAISQTGMNTEAFF | TGTGCCATCAGTCAGACAGGGATGAACACTGAAGCTTTCTTT
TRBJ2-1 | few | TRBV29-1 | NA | CSVSPERRGRWQFF | TGCAGCGTTTCCCCTGAGCGGCGGGGCAGGTGGCAGTTCTTC
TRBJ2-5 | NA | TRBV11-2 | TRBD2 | CASSLDEETREAETQYF | TGTGCCAGCAGCTTAGATGAAGAGACACGGGAGGCAGAGACCCAGTACTTC
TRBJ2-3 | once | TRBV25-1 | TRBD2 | CASSEWPSGGETQYF | TGTGCCAGCAGTGAATGGCCTAGCGGGGGTGAGACGCAGTATTTT
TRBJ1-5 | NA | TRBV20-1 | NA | CYNQPQHF | TGCTACAATCAGCCCCAGCATTTT
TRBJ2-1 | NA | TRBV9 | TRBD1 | CASSVVGQGIGQQFF | TGTGCCAGCAGCGTAGTGGGACAGGGAATAGGTCAGCAGTTCTTC
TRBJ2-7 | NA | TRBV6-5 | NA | CASSYRGRAHEQYF | TGTGCCAGCAGTTACCGGGGACGAGCCCACGAGCAGTACTTC
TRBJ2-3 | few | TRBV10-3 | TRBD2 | CAISRTSNPSSTDTQYF | TGTGCCATCAGCCGGACTAGTAACCCTTCTAGCACAGATACGCAGTATTTT
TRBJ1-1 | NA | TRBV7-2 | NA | CASSLGTSWLNTEAFF | TGTGCCAGCAGCTTAGGCACCAGCTGGCTTAACACTGAAGCTTTCTTT
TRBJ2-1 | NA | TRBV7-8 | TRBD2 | CAGSLRARGGFRNEQFF | TGTGCCGGCAGCTTAAGGGCCCGGGGGGGCTTTCGTAATGAGCAGTTCTTC
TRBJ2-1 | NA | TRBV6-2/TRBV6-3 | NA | CASRGGTPEVGEQFF | TGTGCCAGCAGAGGCGGGACTCCAGAGGTAGGCGAGCAGTTCTTC
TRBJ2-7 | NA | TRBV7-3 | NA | CASSPRDSPSYEQYF | TGTGCCAGCAGCCCCCGGGACTCTCCTTCCTACGAGCAGTACTTC
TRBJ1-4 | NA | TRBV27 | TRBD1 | CASSPHRGGLFF | TGTGCCAGCAGTCCCCACAGGGGAGGCCTGTTTTTT
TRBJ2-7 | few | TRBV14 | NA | CASSHPFRAAGHHRYEQYF | TGTGCCAGCAGCCACCCATTTCGGGCGGCGGGACACCACCGCTACGAGCAGTACTTC
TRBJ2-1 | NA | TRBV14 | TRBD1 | CASSQEYRGEQFF | TGTGCCAGCAGCCAAGAATACAGGGGTGAGCAGTTCTTC
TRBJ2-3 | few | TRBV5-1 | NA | CASSLGGPSTDTQYF | TGTGCCAGCAGTTTGGGTGGGCCTTCCACAGATACGCAGTATTTT
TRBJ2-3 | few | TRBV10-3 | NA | CAISGPRLADTQYF | TGTGCCATCAGTGGACCGAGGTTGGCAGATACGCAGTATTTT
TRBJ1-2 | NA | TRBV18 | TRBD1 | CASSPSGQGHREKYGYTF | TGTGCCAGCTCACCCTCGGGACAGGGGCATCGAGAGAAGTATGGCTACACCTTC
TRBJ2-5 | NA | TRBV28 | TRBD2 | CASSLGGDGFQETQYF | TGTGCCAGCAGTCTGGGGGGGGACGGATTTCAAGAGACCCAGTACTTC
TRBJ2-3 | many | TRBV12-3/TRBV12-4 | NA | CASGGDTQYF | TGTGCCAGCGGAGGGGATACGCAGTATTTT
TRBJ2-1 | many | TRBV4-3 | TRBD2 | CASSQDTSGVDNEQFF | TGCGCCAGCAGCCAAGATACTAGCGGGGTAGACAATGAGCAGTTCTTC
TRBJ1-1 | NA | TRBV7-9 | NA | CASSRTVENTEAFF | TGTGCCAGCAGCCGGACAGTCGAGAACACTGAAGCTTTCTTT